This is a list of T cell receptor beta chains from one sample in a study of immune cell composition in non-small cell lung cancer. Profiling relied on immunoSEQ multiplex PCR, and the TCRdb table lists in-frame clones only, not all of them. The profile shows about 2,000 clones, about 87% of them singletons. Sequenced sample: lung tumor tissue. Receptors originate from a human donor with non-small cell lung cancer. CDR3s include the opening cysteine and the closing phenylalanine or tryptophan. D genes are given only for firm matches. Clone size is shown for a subset of rows, as once, few, many or a class of expanded clone.

clone_size: NA; d_call: TRBD1; j_call: TRBJ1-6; v_call: TRBV6-1; cdr3_aa: CASINRGAYNSPLHF; cdr3_nt: TGTGCCAGCATCAACAGGGGCGCCTATAATTCACCCCTCCACTTT
clone_size: NA; d_call: NA; j_call: TRBJ1-5; v_call: TRBV30; cdr3_aa: CAWRGDTSNQPQHF; cdr3_nt: TGTGCCTGGAGGGGAGACACAAGCAATCAGCCCCAGCATTTT
clone_size: NA; d_call: TRBD2; j_call: TRBJ2-1; v_call: TRBV18; cdr3_aa: CASSPGLDRHNEQFF; cdr3_nt: TGTGCCAGCTCACCGGGACTAGATAGGCACAATGAGCAGTTCTTC
clone_size: NA; d_call: NA; j_call: TRBJ2-7; v_call: TRBV7-8; cdr3_aa: CASSLASGGAYEQYF; cdr3_nt: TGTGCCAGCAGCTTAGCTAGCGGAGGGGCCTACGAGCAGTACTTC
clone_size: NA; d_call: NA; j_call: TRBJ1-5; v_call: TRBV6-5; cdr3_aa: CASSRGRDNQPQHF; cdr3_nt: TGTGCCAGCAGTCGCGGCCGAGACAATCAGCCCCAGCATTTT
clone_size: once; d_call: NA; j_call: TRBJ1-4; v_call: TRBV30; cdr3_aa: CAWSVITANEKLFF; cdr3_nt: TGTGCCTGGAGTGTTATTACGGCTAATGAAAAACTGTTTTTT
clone_size: NA; d_call: TRBD2; j_call: TRBJ2-2; v_call: TRBV5-4; cdr3_aa: CASAGGTPGTGELFF; cdr3_nt: TGTGCCAGCGCCGGGGGGACGCCTGGCACCGGGGAGCTGTTTTTT
clone_size: NA; d_call: NA; j_call: TRBJ2-5; v_call: TRBV7-9; cdr3_aa: CASSLGDQETQYF; cdr3_nt: TGTGCCAGCAGCTTAGGCGACCAAGAGACCCAGTACTTC
clone_size: NA; d_call: NA; j_call: TRBJ1-6; v_call: TRBV6-1; cdr3_aa: CASSEPISGDETRSSYNSPLHF; cdr3_nt: TGTGCCAGCAGTGAACCCATCTCGGGGGACGAAACCCGAAGCTCCTATAATTCACCCCTCCACTTT
clone_size: NA; d_call: NA; j_call: TRBJ2-7; v_call: TRBV19; cdr3_aa: CASSAVQDPYEQYF; cdr3_nt: TGTGCCAGTAGTGCCGTTCAGGATCCCTACGAGCAGTACTTC
clone_size: NA; d_call: NA; j_call: TRBJ2-7; v_call: TRBV6-5; cdr3_aa: CASRGGDYEQYF; cdr3_nt: TGTGCCAGCAGGGGCGGGGACTACGAGCAGTACTTC
clone_size: NA; d_call: TRBD1; j_call: TRBJ1-2; v_call: TRBV5-1; cdr3_aa: CASSQDRGVSGYTF; cdr3_nt: TGCGCCAGCAGCCAAGACAGGGGAGTTAGTGGCTACACCTTC
clone_size: NA; d_call: TRBD1; j_call: TRBJ1-1; v_call: TRBV28; cdr3_aa: CASSTGGANTEAFF; cdr3_nt: TGTGCCAGCAGTACAGGGGGCGCGAACACTGAAGCTTTCTTT